Described below is a single T cell receptor (beta chain) sequence and its context. The antigen this receptor binds is unknown. The sample holds no much larger clone one base away, and base qualities are not on file. Collaborating institutions collected whole blood in K2EDTA tubes following their own protocols. For TCRbeta analysis, collaborator samples were shipped as frozen whole blood, as isolated PBMCs, or as DNA extracted from either sample type. The source of the sample is a study of blood T cell repertoires in COVID-19 (dated by TCRdb to the early 2020s). With regard to the full study: Samples from collaborators originated in the United States, Italy and Spain and spanned both the acute and convalescent phases of COVID-19. The material from the prospective study consisted of cDNA or gDNA derived from T cells, B-cell-depleted T cells, or PBMCs. Subjects who had been exposed to COVID-19, were actively infected with it, or had recovered from it provided the deeply sampled blood TCRbeta repertoires that made up the dataset. The repertoires were made available in a free public database intended to serve as a resource for research on the immune response to SARS-CoV-2. Samples came from the ongoing ImmuneRACE study (first 160 participants) plus 1,254 subjects from 6 global collaborators. The sample metadata nearly always contained a de-identified subject ID, COVID-19 status, age in years and sex. Where available, HLA class I and class II types were taken from metadata supplied by the sample provider and were not determined by assay-based typing. Study-level results and caveats: The amount of clinical and demographic metadata varied by source and participant and was provided uncurated.

TCRbeta CDR3 regions were amplified from genomic DNA by means of the immunoSEQ Assay, a bias-controlled multiplex PCR. Processing in the source paper ran as follows. The number of nucleated cells in each sample was estimated by amplification of reference gene primers within the assay. Sequence reads were collapsed and filtered to measure the absolute abundance of every unique TCRbeta CDR3 rearrangement. Productive Simpson clonality was computed per sample as the square root of Simpson's diversity index over productive rearrangements. The table was pulled from immuneACCESS by TCRdb, which kept in-frame rearrangements only. Such tables lose some clones; where checked, under half of the loss comes from unresolved V genes, and the rest has no known cause. Clone size and the V and J calls come from that table; the DNA yielded D and trimming. Counted in this sample were more than 150,000 clones; roughly 80% of them appeared once. The ten largest make up approximately 14% of the sample.

From the cysteine through the phenylalanine, the CDR3 covers 14 amino acids. The read is trimmed to its CDR3 DNA, 42 bases read in frame from base 1. After removal of 6 bases from V and 7 bases from J, the junction retains 6 bases not matched to a gene. The germline V gene gives CDR1 as MNHEY and CDR2 as SVGAGI. The sequenced sample consisted of peripheral blood. The sequence links TRBV6-5 to TRBJ2-1, with 10 middle bases fitting TRBD2. The TCR was taken from a man between 18 and 35 years old with active or convalescent COVID-19. The encoded CDR3 is CASRPLAGVNEQFF. The nucleotide sequence reads TGTGCCAGCAGGCCTCTAGCGGGGGTGAATGAGCAGTTCTTC.